These 7 T cell receptor beta chains originate from one sample sequenced in a study of cytomegalovirus exposure and HLA in healthy donors. The PCR employed 60 Vbeta primers together with 13 Jbeta primers. Clones were read by immunoSEQ multiplex PCR, and TCRdb kept only the in-frame ones, dropping some. The sample contains some 71,000 clones, 74% of which appear only once. The sequenced sample was PBMCs. Every receptor here comes from a woman aged 30 to 39 in good health and CMV-seropositive.

The rearrangement links TRBV5-1 to TRBJ2-2; 9 nucleotides match TRBD1. The germline gives CDR1 SGHRS, CDR2 YFSETQ. V lost 4 bases to trimming and J lost 4 bases; unmatched junction nucleotides: 5. CDR3 length: 15 residues. The CDR3 coding sequence is TGCGCCAGCAGCCCAACGGGACAGGGCACCGGGGAGCTGTTTTTT. It yields the protein CASSPTGQGTGELFF.

The sample holds a few counts of this clone. The rearrangement uses TRBV5-4 and TRBJ2-7; a weak D match, TRBD2 (5 bases). The CDR3 sequence is 14 residues long. Trimming took off 0 bases at V and 3 bases at J, with 10 bases between the two ends. Germline-derived CDR1 and CDR2 are SGHNT and YYREEE (reference sequence). The CDR3 DNA reads as TGTGCCAGCAGCTTGGCCGGGAACCTCTACGAGCAGTACTTC. Translated: CASSLAGNLYEQYF.

This chain links TRBV29-1 with TRBJ2-3; 12 bases line up with TRBD2. CDR1 SQVTM and CDR2 ANQGSEA come from the germline V gene. V was clipped by 6 bases and J by 0 bases; unmatched bases: 1. The CDR3 spans 14 residues. The CDR3 DNA reads as TGCAGCGTAGGGACTAGCGGGAGCACAGATACGCAGTATTTT. As protein: CSVGTSGSTDTQYF.

The V call is TRBV6-5, the J call TRBJ1-5; D might be TRBD1 (5 bases). V was shortened by 4 bases and J by 4 bases, with 11 bases between the two germline ends. This CDR3 spans 14 amino acids. The germline V gene has CDR1 MNHEY and CDR2 SVGAGI. CDR3 in amino acids: CASSLLAGNQPQHF. CDR3 coding DNA: TGTGCCAGCAGTTTGCTTGCAGGGAATCAGCCCCAGCATTTT.

This chain joins TRBV21-1 and TRBJ1-1. TRBV21-1 constitutes a pseudogene. This CDR3 is 12 amino acids long. The CDR3 sequence: CASSKREAEAFF. The DNA of the CDR3 is TGTGCCAGCAGCAAACGGGAGGCTGAAGCTTTCTTT.

This clone was picked up a small number of times. The J gene is TRBJ2-7, the V gene TRBV4-3; 9 nucleotides agree with TRBD1. Germline CDR1 LGHNA, CDR2 YSLEER. This CDR3 region has 17 residues. Trimming cost V 1 base and J 3 bases; bases outside gene matches: 10. The CDR3 DNA reads TGCGCCAGCAGCCAAGGGCGCCCCGGGACAGGGAACTACGAGCAGTACTTC. Amino acid sequence: CASSQGRPGTGNYEQYF.

This clone occurred once. This chain uses TRBV9 with TRBJ2-2; TRBD1 agrees at 7 bases. CDR1 is SGDLS, CDR2 YYNGEE, per germline. The CDR3 covers 15 residues. The V segment lost 2 bases and the J segment 2 bases; nucleotides outside the gene matches: 3. DNA for the CDR3: TGTGCCAGCAGCGTGCAGGGGGTTAACACCGGGGAGCTGTTTTTT. This codes for CASSVQGVNTGELFF.